This TCR beta chain was retrieved from a study of cytomegalovirus exposure and HLA in healthy donors. At the level of the study: Genotyping showed around 80% of fewer than 500 donors falling in the Caucasian-associated ancestry cluster.

Study observations and caveats: Most TCR sequences proved rare, with some public TCRs found in many donors. In vitro assays verified that a few CMV-associated chains recognized CMV antigens specifically.

PCR was performed using 60 Vbeta and 13 Jbeta primers. Sequencing was performed with immunoSEQ multiplex PCR; in TCRdb, only in-frame clones are kept and a portion is missing. The sample gives some 190,000 clones, 70% to 80% of which show up once; roughly 1.4% is in the top ten. This clone has only a few counts. Its antigen is not known. V was cut by 8 bases and J by 2 bases, with 13 bases left in between. Germline values: CDR1 MNHEY, CDR2 SMNVEV (reference sequence). This CDR3 contains 13 residues. The rearrangement links TRBV27 to TRBJ2-7; possibly TRBD1 for D (5 bases). The clonotype comes from a woman aged 45-65 years in good health and CMV-seronegative. The source material was PBMCs. The CDR3 sequence is CASGWTRTYEQYF. The CDR3 bases are TGTGCCAGCGGTTGGACACGTACCTACGAGCAGTACTTC.